This T cell receptor (beta chain) was retrieved from a study of beta chain features in type 1 diabetes. Study findings and constraints: Over-representation of high TCR-expressing cells was a possible consequence of cDNA sequencing. More deletions and fewer insertions at VDJ junctions were seen in type 1 diabetes patients. Type 1 diabetes patients showed a moderate but significant shortening of TCRB CDR3s in all four CD4+ subsets. Patients and controls would share equally any PCR tilt toward shorter templates.

This clone turned up a few times. No antigen is known for it. Expressed TCRB transcripts were sequenced after all isolated RNA was converted to cDNA. Naive, central memory and regulatory T cell samples averaged roughly 3.7 million reads. The assay was immunoSEQ multiplex PCR, and TCRdb's table has in-frame clones only and misses some. The profile covers approximately 270,000 clones, with roughly 13% appearing a single time and 0.015% to 0.02% taken by the ten largest. This CDR3 is built from 15 residues. Germline CDR1 and CDR2: SGHRS and YFSETQ. V lost 0 bases and J 3 bases, leaving 11 bases between the germline ends.

This receptor was obtained from a young man with type 1 diabetes. The rearrangement links TRBV5-1 to TRBJ2-3, with D tentatively TRBD2 (6 bases). Input material: naive CD4+ T cells from blood. CDR3 DNA sequence: TGCGCCAGCAGCTTGGAAAGTGGGGGGACAGATACGCAGTATTTT. Translated: CASSLESGGTDTQYF.